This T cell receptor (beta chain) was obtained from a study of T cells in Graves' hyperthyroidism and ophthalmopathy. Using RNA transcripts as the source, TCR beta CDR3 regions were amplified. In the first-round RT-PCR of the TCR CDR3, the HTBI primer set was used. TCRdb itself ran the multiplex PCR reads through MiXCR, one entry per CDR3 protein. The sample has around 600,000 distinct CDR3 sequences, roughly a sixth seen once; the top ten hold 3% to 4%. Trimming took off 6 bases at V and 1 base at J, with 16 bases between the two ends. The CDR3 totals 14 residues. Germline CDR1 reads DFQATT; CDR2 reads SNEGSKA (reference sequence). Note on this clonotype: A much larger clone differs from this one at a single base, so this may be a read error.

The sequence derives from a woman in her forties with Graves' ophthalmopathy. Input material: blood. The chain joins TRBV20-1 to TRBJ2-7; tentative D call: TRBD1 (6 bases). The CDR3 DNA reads TGCAGTGCCCCAACCCCGCAGGGGTCCTACGAGCAGTACTTC. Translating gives CSAPTPQGSYEQYF.